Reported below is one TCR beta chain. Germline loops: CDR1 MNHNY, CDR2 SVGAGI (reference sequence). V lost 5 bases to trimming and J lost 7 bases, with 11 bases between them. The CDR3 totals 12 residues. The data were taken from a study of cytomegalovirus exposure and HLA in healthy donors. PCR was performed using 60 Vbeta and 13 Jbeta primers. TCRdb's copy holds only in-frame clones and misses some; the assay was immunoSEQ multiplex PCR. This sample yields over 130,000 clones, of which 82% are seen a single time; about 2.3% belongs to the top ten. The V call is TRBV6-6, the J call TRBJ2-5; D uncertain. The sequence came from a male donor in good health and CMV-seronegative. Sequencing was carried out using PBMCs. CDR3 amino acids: CASSPVSGTQYF. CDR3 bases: TGTGCCAGCAGTCCGGTTTCAGGGACCCAGTACTTC.